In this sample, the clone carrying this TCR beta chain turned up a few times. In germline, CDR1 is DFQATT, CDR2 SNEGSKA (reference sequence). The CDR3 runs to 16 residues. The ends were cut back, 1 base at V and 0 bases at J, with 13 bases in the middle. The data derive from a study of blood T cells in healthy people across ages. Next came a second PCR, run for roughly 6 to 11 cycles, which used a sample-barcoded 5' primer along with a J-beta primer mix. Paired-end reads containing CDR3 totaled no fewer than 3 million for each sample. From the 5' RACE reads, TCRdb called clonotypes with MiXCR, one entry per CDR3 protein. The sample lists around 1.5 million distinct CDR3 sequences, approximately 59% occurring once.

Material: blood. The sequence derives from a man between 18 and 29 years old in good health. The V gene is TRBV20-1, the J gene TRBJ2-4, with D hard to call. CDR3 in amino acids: CSARVPEPLAKNIQYF. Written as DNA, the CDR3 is TGCAGTGCTAGAGTGCCCGAGCCCTTAGCCAAAAACATTCAGTACTTC.